The source of this T cell receptor beta chain is a study of T-cell reconstitution after alpha-beta-depleted transplantation in children. Researchers prepared the TCRbeta library using unique molecular identifiers, the study reports. TCRdb redid the calling of the PCR reads with MiXCR, one entry per CDR3 protein. The data contain around 530,000 distinct CDR3 sequences, approximately 30% of them seen just once; the ten biggest clones take up around 2.4%. Losses at the gene ends were 2 bases for V and 4 bases for J; bases not matched to a gene: 6. There are 17 residues in the CDR3. Germline CDR1 reads SGHKS; CDR2 reads YYEKEE (reference sequence).

The sequencing here drew on PBMCs from the stem cell graft donor, taken from the stem cell graft. This sequence joins TRBV5-5 and TRBJ2-2; 12 bases are a match to TRBD1. The origin of this receptor is a human donor who donated a stem cell graft to a child with aplastic anemia. The CDR3 coding sequence is TGTGCCAGCAGCTTCGGGGACAGGGGGCTCGGCACCGGGGAGCTGTTTTTT. It codes for CASSFGDRGLGTGELFF.